Below are 29 T cell receptor beta chains sequenced from a single sample in a study of blood T cell repertoires in COVID-19. Here immunoSEQ multiplex PCR was the method, and the copy in TCRdb shows in-frame clones only, minus some. This table holds about 39,000 clones, 80% to 90% found once. Sequencing was done on a sample of peripheral blood. The receptor source for this set is a man between 60 and 75 years old in a cohort sampled during active COVID-19.

This rearrangement joins TRBV7-9 to TRBJ2-1; D is ambiguous. The germline V gene encodes CDR1 SEHNR and CDR2 FQNEAQ (reference sequence). There are 13 residues in the CDR3. With 4 bases removed from V and 6 bases from J, the gap between germline ends came to 10 bases. The CDR3 bases are TGTGCCAGCAGCTCCTTCCTGGCCAATGAGCAGTTCTTC. Translated, it gives CASSSFLANEQFF.

The rearrangement links TRBV7-2 to TRBJ1-1; 10 nucleotides line up with TRBD1. Losses at the gene ends were 8 bases for V and 5 bases for J; bases not matched to a gene: 5. This CDR3 spans 13 amino acids. Germline V gene data show CDR1 as SGHTA and CDR2 as FQGNSA. As DNA, the CDR3 is TGTGCCAGCGGACCGGACAGGGGGACTGAAGCTTTCTTT. As protein: CASGPDRGTEAFF.

The chain joins TRBV6-6 to TRBJ1-2; the D gene is possibly TRBD1 (6 bases). The length of the CDR3 is 13 residues. With 7 bases removed from V and 4 bases from J, the gap between germline ends came to 13 bases. The germline gives CDR1 MNHNY, CDR2 SVGAGI (reference sequence). In DNA form, the CDR3 reads TGTGCCAGCACCGAGGGGGAGGGCTATGGCTACACCTTC. It encodes CASTEGEGYGYTF.

The J gene is TRBJ2-2, the V gene TRBV7-9; 10 bases line up with TRBD2. Germline values: CDR1 SEHNR, CDR2 FQNEAQ (reference sequence). V was pared by 3 bases and J by 7 bases, with 5 bases of the junction left unmatched. The CDR3 is 15 amino acids. Here the CDR3 reads CASSLLAGVFGELFF. The CDR3 region has the DNA TGTGCCAGCAGCTTGCTAGCGGGAGTTTTCGGGGAGCTGTTTTTT.

This clone was seen a few times. The chain recombines TRBV30 with TRBJ2-7, with TRBD1 matching 10 bases. The V segment lost 3 bases and the J segment 4 bases; nucleotides outside the gene matches: 6. This CDR3 contains 14 residues. Germline CDR1 GTSNPN, CDR2 SVGIG (reference sequence). For the CDR3, the DNA is TGTGCCTGGAGCGGACAGGGGGTGTGGTACGAGCAGTACTTC. Its translation: CAWSGQGVWYEQYF.

The chain recombines TRBV2 with TRBJ2-3; D perhaps matches TRBD2 (6 bases). This CDR3 comprises 15 residues. V was trimmed by 0 bases and J by 14 bases, leaving 21 bases between them. CDR1 and CDR2 from the germline V gene are SNHLY and FYNNEI. The CDR3 loop reads CASSEASGVVASGYF. The CDR3 DNA follows: TGTGCCAGCAGTGAAGCGTCGGGAGTCGTGGCCAGTGGGTATTTT.

This clone showed up just once. This rearrangement joins TRBV30 to TRBJ2-1; TRBD2 matches 13 bases. The CDR3 covers 15 residues. Losses at the gene ends were 8 bases for V and 0 bases for J; bases not matched to a gene: 4. Germline V lookup: CDR1 GTSNPN, CDR2 SVGIG (reference sequence). The CDR3 nucleotides are TGTGCCCGGACTAGCGGGAGAAGCTCCTACAATGAGCAGTTCTTC. Translating it yields CARTSGRSSYNEQFF.

The chain couples TRBV9 to TRBJ2-5; the D is unclear. CDR3 length equals 14 residues. Germline V gene lookup returns CDR1 SGDLS and CDR2 YYNGEE. V gave up 1 base and J gave up 5 bases, with 12 bases separating them. The CDR3, as DNA: TGTGCCAGCAGCGTATCGGCGGCCGCGGAGACCCAGTACTTC. Amino acid sequence: CASSVSAAAETQYF.

V usage is TRBV7-2 and J usage is TRBJ1-6, with a possible D match to TRBD1 (5 bases). The germline V gene encodes CDR1 SGHTA and CDR2 FQGNSA. V was trimmed by 2 bases and J by 7 bases, leaving 9 bases between them. This CDR3 has 14 residues. The CDR3 DNA is TGTGCCAGCAGCTTACGGGGGGAGAATTCACCCCTCCACTTT. Amino acids: CASSLRGENSPLHF.

The CDR3: CASSSAGAGYEQYF. CDR3 DNA sequence: TGTGCCAGCAGCTCTGCGGGAGCGGGCTACGAGCAGTACTTC. The J gene is TRBJ2-7, the V gene TRBV5-4; TRBD2 aligns across 7 bases. The CDR3 covers 14 residues. Per the germline V gene, CDR1 is SGHNT and CDR2 is YYREEE (reference sequence). J gave up 3 bases and V 3 bases, and 6 bases lay outside the gene matches.

This clone was detected only once. CDR3 nucleotide sequence: TGTGCCAGTAGTATAGCAGCGGGAGGTAGGGAGCAGTACTTC. Residues: CASSIAAGGREQYF. The chain uses TRBV19 and TRBJ2-7; the match to TRBD2 covers 9 bases. Trimming removed 1 base from V and 7 bases from J; junction bases left unmatched: 5. CDR1 and CDR2 from the germline V gene are LNHDA and SQIVND (reference sequence). This CDR3 has 14 residues.

The V call is TRBV5-6, the J call TRBJ1-1; D uncertain. This CDR3 has 15 amino acids. The germline V gene encodes CDR1 SGHDT and CDR2 YYEEEE. The V gene lost 0 bases and the J gene lost 1 base, with 10 bases spanning the gap. The CDR3 DNA sequence: TGTGCCAGCAGCTTGGGGGCCACCACGAACACTGAAGCTTTCTTT. This encodes CASSLGATTNTEAFF. The whole variable domain, filled in from reference TRBV5-6 and TRBJ1-1, reads DAGVTQSPTHLIKTRGQQVTLRCSPKSGHDTVSWYQQALGQGPQFIFQYYEEEERQRGNFPDRFSGHQFPNYSSELNVNALLLGDSALYLCASSLGATTNTEAFFGQGTRLTVV.

This clone was detected only a few times. The chain recombines TRBV29-1 with TRBJ2-7; 9 nucleotides line up with TRBD1. In germline, CDR1 is SQVTM, CDR2 ANQGSEA. This CDR3 has 12 amino acids. J lost 6 bases, V lost 7 bases, and 7 bases had no gene match. Here the CDR3 reads CSAGTGWGEQYF. The CDR3 region has the DNA TGCAGCGCCGGGACAGGGTGGGGCGAGCAGTACTTC.

The V and J genes are TRBV11-3 and TRBJ2-3; 7 nucleotides align to TRBD1. CDR3 size: 16 residues. CDR1 and CDR2 from the germline V gene are SGHNT and YENEEA. The ends lost 5 bases at V and 4 bases at J; junction bases unmatched: 12. The CDR3 region has the DNA TGTGCCAGCAGCCCTCCCGCTGCGCAGGGGGCAGATACGCAGTATTTT. This gives the protein CASSPPAAQGADTQYF.

The chain combines TRBV28 with TRBJ1-4, with D possibly matching TRBD1 (5 bases). Germline V lookup: CDR1 MDHEN, CDR2 SYDVKM. Between the trimmed V and J ends, which lost 8 bases and 10 bases, there was a span of 23 bases. The CDR3 is 15 amino acids. The CDR3 region has the DNA TGTGCCAGCGGGGGGTGGGGGAACAGTAAAGGAAAACTGTTTTTT. Its protein is CASGGWGNSKGKLFF.

J is TRBJ1-2 and V is TRBV2; tentative D call: TRBD1 (5 bases). V was pared by 4 bases and J by 8 bases, with 20 bases between. CDR3 length: 15 amino acids. Looked up from germline, CDR1 is SNHLY and CDR2 is FYNNEI. The CDR3 nucleotides are TGTGCCAGCAGTGGGGACGGCGGGGTCCCGGGCGGCTACACCTTC. Translation: CASSGDGGVPGGYTF. The entire variable domain, with the rest obtained from reference TRBV2 and TRBJ1-2, is as follows: EPEVTQTPSHQVTQMGQEVILRCVPISNHLYFYWYRQILGQKVEFLVSFYNNEISEKSEIFDDQFSVERPDGSNFTLKIRSTKLEDSAMYFCASSGDGGVPGGYTFGSGTRLTVV.

This clone was recorded a few times. The rearrangement joins TRBV9 to TRBJ2-2, with 7 nucleotides matching TRBD1. The CDR3 length is 15 residues. The V segment lost 4 bases and the J segment 3 bases; nucleotides outside the gene matches: 6. Germline lookup yields CDR1 SGDLS and CDR2 YYNGEE. The CDR3 sequence is CASSSTGLDTGELFF. CDR3 bases: TGTGCCAGCAGCTCGACAGGGTTGGACACCGGGGAGCTGTTTTTT.

V and J are TRBV19 and TRBJ2-5; 8 bases line up with TRBD1. CDR1 and CDR2 (germline): LNHDA, SQIVND (reference sequence). This CDR3 has 13 residues. CDR3: CAAARGRGETQYF. CDR3 nucleotides: TGTGCTGCAGCCAGGGGGCGCGGAGAGACCCAGTACTTC.

V and J are TRBV5-8 and TRBJ2-7, with 7 bases fitting TRBD2. Germline values: CDR1 SGHTS, CDR2 YDEGEE. With 7 bases clipped from V and 6 bases from J, the junction kept 7 bases outside the gene matches. The CDR3 loop spans 12 amino acids. This chain's CDR3 is CASCPGGTEQYF. CDR3 in DNA: TGTGCCAGCTGCCCCGGGGGGACCGAGCAGTACTTC.

By sample fraction, this clone is medium-sized. The rearrangement joins TRBV6-2 or TRBV6-3 to TRBJ1-5; 10 positions match TRBD1. CDR1 is MNHEY, CDR2 SVGEGT, per germline. The CDR3 consists of 15 residues. V lost 2 bases and J lost 7; bases outside the gene matches: 5. The CDR3 DNA is TGTGCCAGCAGTTACAGGACAGGGGGTAAACAGCCCCAGCATTTT. Translated, it gives CASSYRTGGKQPQHF.

The genes are TRBV5-8 and TRBJ1-5; D unclear. Per the germline V gene, CDR1 is SGHTS and CDR2 is YDEGEE. V was pared by 5 bases and J by 4 bases, with 10 bases between. The CDR3 sequence is 13 residues long. This chain's CDR3 is CASRPSLNQPQHF. Written as DNA, the CDR3 is TGTGCCAGCAGGCCCTCACTGAATCAGCCCCAGCATTTT.

The rearrangement uses TRBV19 and TRBJ2-6, with a tentative D call TRBD1 (5 bases). Trimming took off 2 bases at V and 4 bases at J, with 12 bases between the two ends. CDR1 LNHDA and CDR2 SQIVND come from the germline V gene (reference sequence). The CDR3 loop spans 16 amino acids. The CDR3 loop is CASSISRAPGANVLTF. The CDR3 DNA follows: TGTGCCAGTAGTATAAGCAGGGCTCCCGGGGCCAACGTCCTGACTTTC.

This chain links TRBV15 with TRBJ2-7, with D tentatively TRBD2 (5 bases). The V and J ends lost 0 bases and 3 bases respectively, with 9 bases between them. The CDR3 totals 14 residues. Germline V CDR1 and CDR2: LNHNV, YYDKDF (reference sequence). The CDR3 here is CATSRDRGIYEQYF. CDR3 sequence (DNA): TGTGCCACCAGCAGAGATCGAGGGATCTACGAGCAGTACTTC.

The chain links TRBV28 to TRBJ1-5; D not certain. V dropped 5 bases and J dropped 7 bases, with 15 bases sitting between them. Germline V gene sequence: CDR1 MDHEN, CDR2 SYDVKM. The CDR3 consists of 14 residues. The CDR3 loop reads CASSRLETGQPQHF. The CDR3 DNA is TGTGCCAGCAGTAGGTTGGAGACTGGACAGCCCCAGCATTTT.

The rearrangement uses TRBV7-2 and TRBJ1-5, with 8 bases aligning to TRBD1. The CDR3 loop spans 14 amino acids. V was pared by 5 bases and J by 12 bases, with 12 bases of the junction left unmatched. Germline V gives CDR1 SGHTA, CDR2 FQGNSA. CDR3 amino acids: CASSPGTGSRLQHF. CDR3 nucleotide sequence: TGTGCCAGCAGCCCCGGGACAGGCAGTCGACTCCAGCATTTT.

The chain joins TRBV5-1 to TRBJ2-5, with 7 bases that match TRBD1. V was pared by 1 base and J by 2 bases, with 8 bases of the junction left unmatched. CDR1 SGHRS and CDR2 YFSETQ come from the germline V gene. This CDR3 contains 16 residues. The CDR3 sequence is CASSLNGPGQQETQYF. The CDR3 region has the DNA TGCGCCAGCAGCTTGAATGGCCCGGGACAGCAAGAGACCCAGTACTTC.

This sequence joins TRBV11-3 and TRBJ1-4; the D is unclear. V was clipped by 1 base and J by 10 bases, with 10 bases between them. The germline V gene has CDR1 SGHNT and CDR2 YENEEA. This CDR3 is 13 amino acids long. CDR3 coding DNA: TGTGCCAGCAGCTTAGTCTCTGGTAGAAAACTGTTTTTT. Encoded protein: CASSLVSGRKLFF.

The J gene is TRBJ2-5, the V gene TRBV9; possibly TRBD2 for D (7 bases). Trimming shortened V by 0 bases and J by 5 bases, and 17 bases separated the two germline ends. Looked up from germline, CDR1 is SGDLS and CDR2 is YYNGEE. The CDR3 spans 16 residues. CDR3 bases: TGTGCCAGCAGCGTAGATCCTTTGTGGGGGGGCGAGACCCAGTACTTC. It encodes CASSVDPLWGGETQYF.

This clone was counted a few times. This chain links TRBV28 with TRBJ2-5, with 7 positions matching TRBD2. Germline V CDR1 and CDR2: MDHEN, SYDVKM. The V gene end was trimmed by 5 bases and the J gene end by 0 bases; junction bases not matched to a gene: 3. The CDR3 sequence is 14 residues long. The CDR3 spells CASSETSHQETQYF. The CDR3 DNA is TGTGCCAGCAGTGAGACTAGCCACCAAGAGACCCAGTACTTC.